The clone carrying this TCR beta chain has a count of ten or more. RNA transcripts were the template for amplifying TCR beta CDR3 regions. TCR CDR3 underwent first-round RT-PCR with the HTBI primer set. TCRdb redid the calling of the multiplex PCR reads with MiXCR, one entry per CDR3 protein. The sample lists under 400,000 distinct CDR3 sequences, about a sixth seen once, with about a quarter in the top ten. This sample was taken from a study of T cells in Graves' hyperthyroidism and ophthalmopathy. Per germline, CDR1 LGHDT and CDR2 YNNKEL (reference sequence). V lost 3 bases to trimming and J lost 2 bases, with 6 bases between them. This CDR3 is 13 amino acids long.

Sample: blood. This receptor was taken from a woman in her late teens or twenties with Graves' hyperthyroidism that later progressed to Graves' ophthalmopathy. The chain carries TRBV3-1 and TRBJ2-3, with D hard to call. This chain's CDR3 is CASSHGFTDTQYF. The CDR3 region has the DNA TGTGCCAGCAGCCACGGGTTCACAGATACGCAGTATTTT.